A selection of T cell receptor beta chains follows, all from one sample in a study of lymphopenia after photon versus proton radiotherapy. Sequencing used immunoSEQ multiplex PCR; TCRdb keeps in-frame clones, though not all of them. There are 37,000 or so clones in the sample; more than 70% occur only once, and 2.5% to 3.5% lies in the top ten. This material consisted of peripheral blood, taken from a patient treated with photon-based radiotherapy. The receptors shown here come from a man aged 50-59 years with gastric cancer. CDR3s include the opening cysteine and the closing phenylalanine or tryptophan. The order of the fields is V gene, CDR3 length, J gene, D gene, clone size, CDR3 DNA, CDR3 protein. D genes are given only for firm matches. For some rows the clone size is stated as once, few or many, or as a class when expanded; others skip it.

TRBV9,16,TRBJ2-5,TRBD2,.,TGTGCCAGCAGCGTAGACGCAGCGGGAAACCAAGAGACCCAGTACTTC,CASSVDAAGNQETQYF
TRBV7-9,14,TRBJ2-3,.,.,TGTGCCAGCAGCCACGGACTGGTCACAGATACGCAGTATTTT,CASSHGLVTDTQYF
TRBV5-1,16,TRBJ1-1,.,.,TGCGCCAGCAGCTTGGCTCCCACCGGGAAGGAGACTGAAGCTTTCTTT,CASSLAPTGKETEAFF
TRBV18,15,TRBJ2-3,TRBD1,.,TGTGCCAGCTCACCACGACAGGGTGCCACAGATACGCAGTATTTT,CASSPRQGATDTQYF
TRBV9,16,TRBJ1-1,.,.,TGTGCCAGCAGCGTAGCGCCCAGGGGATACAACACTGAAGCTTTCTTT,CASSVAPRGYNTEAFF
TRBV9,14,TRBJ1-2,.,.,TGTGCCAGCAGCGTAGGGACAGACAATTATGGCTACACCTTC,CASSVGTDNYGYTF
TRBV7-8,14,TRBJ2-7,.,.,TGTGCCAGCAGCACTCGGACTAATACCTACGAGCAGTACTTC,CASSTRTNTYEQYF
TRBV7-9,15,TRBJ1-3,.,.,TGTGCCAGCAGCTTAGGCGCAGAGTCTGGAAACACCATATATTTT,CASSLGAESGNTIYF
TRBV9,16,TRBJ1-3,.,.,TGTGCCAGCAGCTTCTCCGAAGGCAGCTCTGGAAACACCATATATTTT,CASSFSEGSSGNTIYF
TRBV7-2,14,TRBJ2-5,.,.,TGTGCCAGCAGCTTCACGAGGGGGAAAGAGACCCAGTACTTC,CASSFTRGKETQYF
TRBV28,14,TRBJ2-7,.,.,TGTGCCAGCAGAAGCCCAGGTCAGGGGTACGAGCAGTACTTC,CASRSPGQGYEQYF
TRBV7-2,15,TRBJ1-2,.,.,TGTGCCAGCAGCTTTAGGCCTACAGGGTACTACGGCTACACCTTC,CASSFRPTGYYGYTF
TRBV7-2,13,TRBJ2-7,.,.,TGTGCCAGCAGCTTAGTCGTCTCCTACGAGCAGTACTTC,CASSLVVSYEQYF
TRBV7-6,12,TRBJ2-1,.,.,TGTGCCAGCAGCTTAGGTGACAGCGAGCAGTTCTTC,CASSLGDSEQFF
TRBV7-2,14,TRBJ2-2,.,.,TGTGCCAGCAGCTTAGTACTTCCCACCGGGGAGCTGTTTTTT,CASSLVLPTGELFF
TRBV10-3,15,TRBJ2-1,.,once,TGTGCCATCAGTGAGGTACTGGGTCCCAATGATGAGCAGTTCTTC,CAISEVLGPNDEQFF